A single sample gave rise to the 27 T cell receptor beta chains below, sequenced in a study of blood T cell repertoires in COVID-19. Produced via immunoSEQ multiplex PCR; TCRdb's table is partial and in-frame only. The sample has tens of thousands of clones; around 73% are singletons. The sequenced material came from peripheral blood. These receptors all stem from a man in his 60s with COVID-19, enrolled during active disease.

The chain links TRBV3-1 (or the pseudogene TRBV3-2) to TRBJ1-2; D is uncertain. Germline loops: CDR1 LGHDT, CDR2 YNNKEL (reference sequence). V was shortened by 0 bases and J by 3 bases, with 8 bases between the two germline ends. The CDR3 has 14 amino acids. The CDR3 loop reads CASSQEWGDYGYTF. CDR3 nucleotides: TGTGCCAGCAGCCAAGAATGGGGAGACTATGGCTACACCTTC.

This clone came up once. The CDR3 reads CASSSRGLGQNSPLHF. The CDR3 nucleotides are TGTGCCAGCAGTTCAAGGGGGCTTGGTCAGAATTCACCCCTCCACTTT. The rearrangement uses TRBV6-5 and TRBJ1-6, with TRBD1 matching over 7 bases. J was trimmed by 7 bases and V by 4 bases; bases with no gene match: 10. CDR3 size: 16 residues. From germline, CDR1 is MNHEY and CDR2 SVGAGI.

The J gene is TRBJ2-4, the V gene TRBV11-2; the D is unclear. The CDR3 consists of 19 residues. In germline, CDR1 is SGHAT, CDR2 FQNNGV. Deletions cut 2 bases from V and 2 bases from J, with 22 bases between. CDR3 residues: CASSLRLASDRRTKNIQYF. The CDR3 DNA is TGTGCCAGCAGCTTACGTCTGGCGAGCGATCGGCGGACCAAAAACATTCAGTACTTC.

The rearrangement links TRBV5-4 to TRBJ2-1, with D possibly TRBD1 on 5 matching bases. The CDR3 is made up of 14 amino acids. V lost 0 bases, J lost 5 bases, and 9 bases lay in between. The germline V gene encodes CDR1 SGHNT and CDR2 YYREEE (reference sequence). The CDR3 loop reads CASSLAPTDNEQFF. The CDR3 nucleotides are TGTGCCAGCAGCTTGGCCCCGACAGACAATGAGCAGTTCTTC. The full variable domain, completed using reference TRBV5-4 and TRBJ2-1, is ETGVTQSPTHLIKTRGQQVTLRCSSQSGHNTVSWYQQALGQGPQFIFQYYREEENGRGNFPPRFSGLQFPNYSSELNVNALELDDSALYLCASSLAPTDNEQFFGPGTRLTVL.

This clone was counted once. This rearrangement joins TRBV19 to TRBJ2-5; TRBD1 aligns across 7 bases. Losses at the gene ends were 5 bases for V and 2 bases for J; bases not matched to a gene: 11. The CDR3 is made up of 16 amino acids. Germline-derived CDR1 and CDR2 are LNHDA and SQIVND (reference sequence). The CDR3 coding sequence is TGTGCCAGTAGTGCTCACAGGGGTCGAGGGCAAGAGACCCAGTACTTC. Translated, it gives CASSAHRGRGQETQYF.

The genes are TRBV4-2 and TRBJ2-3, with 7 bases lining up with TRBD2. The V gene's germline CDR1 is LGHNA and CDR2 YNFKEQ. V gave up 0 bases and J gave up 2 bases; unmatched junction bases: 8. The CDR3 consists of 17 residues. CDR3 sequence: CASSQEFGLADTDTQYF. In DNA, the CDR3 is TGTGCCAGCAGCCAAGAATTCGGTCTAGCGGACACAGATACGCAGTATTTT.

This chain uses TRBV5-6 with TRBJ2-3; D unclear. Germline CDR1 SGHDT, CDR2 YYEEEE. The V end lost 0 bases, the J end lost 3 bases, and 11 bases lay between the germline ends. The CDR3 extends over 15 amino acids. CDR3 amino acids: CASSLAVLETDTQYF. The CDR3, as DNA: TGTGCCAGCAGCTTGGCCGTTTTAGAAACAGATACGCAGTATTTT. The full variable domain, completed using reference TRBV5-6 and TRBJ2-3, is DAGVTQSPTHLIKTRGQQVTLRCSPKSGHDTVSWYQQALGQGPQFIFQYYEEEERQRGNFPDRFSGHQFPNYSSELNVNALLLGDSALYLCASSLAVLETDTQYFGPGTRLTVL.

CDR3 sequence reads: CATSDLRGREGKETQYF. DNA of the CDR3: TGTGCCACCAGTGATTTAAGGGGACGGGAGGGCAAGGAGACCCAGTACTTC. The chain carries TRBV24-1 and TRBJ2-5; 8 bases align to TRBD2. CDR3 length equals 17 residues. CDR1 KGHDR and CDR2 SFDVKD come from the germline V gene. V lost 1 base to trimming and J lost 5 bases; unmatched junction nucleotides: 11.

The V and J genes are TRBV2 and TRBJ1-1; TRBD1 matches 9 bases. V was clipped by 7 bases and J by 5 bases; unmatched bases: 11. The CDR3 loop spans 15 amino acids. CDR1 and CDR2 (germline): SNHLY, FYNNEI. The CDR3 coding sequence is TGTGCCAGCACTAGAATGACAGGGGGAGGTACTGAAGCTTTCTTT. It encodes CASTRMTGGGTEAFF.

This clone was counted a single time. For the CDR3, the DNA is TGTGCCAGCAGGTCCATAACAAATCAGCCCCAGCATTTT. This encodes CASRSITNQPQHF. The chain combines TRBV2 with TRBJ1-5; D gene unclear. This CDR3 spans 13 amino acids. The germline V gene has CDR1 SNHLY and CDR2 FYNNEI. V lost 6 bases and J 4 bases, leaving 10 bases between the germline ends.

On this clone itself: A read error may produce the germline difference seen at one junction end. The J gene is TRBJ2-1, the V gene TRBV19, with 8 bases fitting TRBD2. In germline, CDR1 is LNHDA, CDR2 SQIVND (reference sequence). The CDR3 length is 13 residues. The CDR3 loop is CASVLGRAGEMVF. The DNA for the CDR3 is TGTGCCAGTGTTTTAGGGAGAGCGGGAGAAATGGTCTTC. Together with reference TRBV19 and TRBJ2-1, the CDR3 gives the full variable domain: DGGITQSPKYLFRKEGQNVTLSCEQNLNHDAMYWYRQDPGQGLRLIYYSQIVNDFQKGDIAEGYSVSREKKESFPLTVTSAQKNPTAFYLCASVLGRAGEMVFGPGTRLTVL.

The gene calls are TRBV5-5 and TRBJ1-5; D call uncertain. Trimming removed 3 bases at V and 6 bases at J, with 10 bases between. Germline lookup yields CDR1 SGHKS and CDR2 YYEKEE (reference sequence). CDR3 length: 13 amino acids. CDR3 in amino acids: CASSWEEGQPQHF. The CDR3 DNA is TGTGCCAGCAGCTGGGAAGAGGGTCAGCCCCAGCATTTT.

The chain combines TRBV4-2 with TRBJ2-3; TRBD2 matches 11 bases. The CDR3 has 17 residues. Germline loops: CDR1 LGHNA, CDR2 YNFKEQ. The J segment lost 4 bases and the V segment lost 0 bases, leaving 6 bases of the junction unmatched. The CDR3 reads CASSQDELAGVPDTQYF. The CDR3 nucleotides read TGTGCCAGCAGCCAAGATGAACTAGCGGGGGTGCCAGATACGCAGTATTTT.

V and J are TRBV2 and TRBJ2-2; D not certain. The V and J ends lost 8 bases and 1 base respectively, with 5 bases between them. Germline V gene sequence: CDR1 SNHLY, CDR2 FYNNEI. This CDR3 is 12 amino acids long. CDR3 amino acids: CASYGNTGELFF. The CDR3 DNA reads as TGTGCCAGCTACGGGAACACCGGGGAGCTGTTTTTT.

The V gene is TRBV4-1, the J gene TRBJ2-2; D not resolved. The V and J ends lost 0 bases and 0 bases respectively, with 8 bases between them. The germline CDR1 and CDR2 sequences are MGHRA and YSYEKL. The CDR3 length is 16 residues. The CDR3 spells CASSQEGFTNTGELFF. The CDR3 DNA reads TGCGCCAGCAGCCAAGAGGGCTTTACGAACACCGGGGAGCTGTTTTTT.

The chain joins TRBV7-9 to TRBJ1-5; D is undetermined. The CDR3 totals 14 residues. In germline, CDR1 is SEHNR, CDR2 FQNEAQ (reference sequence). The germline V and J ends were trimmed by 4 bases and 3 bases, with 10 bases remaining between them. The CDR3: CASSSDNPNQPQHF. DNA of the CDR3: TGTGCCAGCAGCTCCGACAACCCCAATCAGCCCCAGCATTTT. Drawing the rest from reference TRBV7-9 and TRBJ1-5, the complete variable domain is DTGVSQNPRHKITKRGQNVTFRCDPISEHNRLYWYRQTLGQGPEFLTYFQNEAQLEKSRLLSDRFSAERPKGSFSTLEIQRTEQGDSAMYLCASSSDNPNQPQHFGDGTRLSIL.

In its sample, this clone was seen a few times. The J gene is TRBJ2-2, the V gene TRBV5-1; 8 nucleotides line up with TRBD2. This CDR3 is 15 amino acids long. With V trimmed by 4 bases and J by 1 base, 3 bases remained unmatched. CDR1 is SGHRS and CDR2 is YFSETQ in the germline V gene. CDR3 loop: CASSALAGNTGELFF. The CDR3 nucleotides are TGCGCCAGCAGCGCCCTAGCGGGGAACACCGGGGAGCTGTTTTTT.

J is TRBJ2-1 and V is TRBV3-1 (or the pseudogene TRBV3-2); 10 nucleotides line up with TRBD2. The CDR3 sequence is 13 residues long. The V segment lost 2 bases and the J segment 9 bases; nucleotides outside the gene matches: 1. Germline V gene sequence: CDR1 LGHDT, CDR2 YNNKEL (reference sequence). The CDR3 sequence is CASSQLAGVEQFF. CDR3 coding DNA: TGTGCCAGCAGCCAACTAGCGGGAGTTGAGCAGTTCTTC.

The chain carries TRBV5-6 and TRBJ1-3; 10 bases align to TRBD1. The CDR3 has 16 amino acids. Germline V lookup: CDR1 SGHDT, CDR2 YYEEEE. J was trimmed by 0 bases and V by 7 bases; bases with no gene match: 7. The CDR3, as DNA: TGTGCCAGCTGCCGGGACAGGGGCCTCTCTGGAAACACCATATATTTT. It encodes CASCRDRGLSGNTIYF.

V and J are TRBV9 and TRBJ1-1; tentatively, D is TRBD1 (5 bases). Germline-derived CDR1 and CDR2 are SGDLS and YYNGEE. The V end lost 7 bases, the J end lost 1 base, and 14 bases lay between the germline ends. The CDR3 consists of 14 residues. The CDR3 DNA reads as TGTGCCAGCGGGGCGGGACGCACGAACACTGAAGCTTTCTTT. Translating it yields CASGAGRTNTEAFF. Based on the CDR3 plus reference TRBV9 and TRBJ1-1, the full variable domain is DSGVTQTPKHLITATGQRVTLRCSPRSGDLSVYWYQQSLDQGLQFLIQYYNGEERAKGNILERFSAQQFPDLHSELNLSSLELGDSALYFCASGAGRTNTEAFFGQGTRLTVV.

This clone was seen just once. The chain recombines TRBV6-4 with TRBJ2-1; 9 bases align to TRBD2. The CDR3 spans 19 residues. Germline V CDR1 and CDR2: MRHNA, SNTAGT. With V trimmed by 0 bases and J by 4 bases, 13 bases remained unmatched. The CDR3 loop is CASSDSDIRYSGSYNEQFF. CDR3 nucleotides: TGTGCCAGCAGTGACTCAGATATTCGGTATAGCGGGAGTTACAATGAGCAGTTCTTC.

The chain links TRBV30 to TRBJ2-2; D perhaps matches TRBD1 (5 bases). V gave up 2 bases and J gave up 1 base, with 11 bases separating them. CDR1 and CDR2 (germline): GTSNPN, SVGIG (reference sequence). This CDR3 has 15 residues. Here the CDR3 reads CAWSTSGLNTGELFF. Written as DNA, the CDR3 is TGTGCCTGGAGTACATCAGGGTTGAACACCGGGGAGCTGTTTTTT.

This clone has just a few counts. The chain combines TRBV28 with TRBJ1-6; 10 bases align to TRBD1. The germline V gene encodes CDR1 MDHEN and CDR2 SYDVKM. This CDR3 comprises 15 residues. Trimming at V came to 6 bases and at J to 10 bases, leaving 9 bases not matched to a gene. CDR3 in amino acids: CASSTGTGVRSPLHF. The CDR3 bases are TGTGCCAGCAGCACCGGGACAGGGGTACGGTCACCCCTCCACTTT. The full variable domain, with the rest looked up from reference TRBV28 and TRBJ1-6, is DVKVTQSSRYLVKRTGEKVFLECVQDMDHENMFWYRQDPGLGLRLIYFSYDVKMKEKGDIPEGYSVSREKKERFSLILESASTNQTSMYLCASSTGTGVRSPLHFGNGTRLTVT.

This clone came up a few times. The V and J genes are TRBV7-6 and TRBJ2-6; 9 bases match TRBD2. This CDR3 spans 17 amino acids. V lost 1 base to trimming and J lost 2 bases; unmatched junction nucleotides: 3. The V gene's germline CDR1 is SGHVS and CDR2 FNYEAQ. This CDR3 reads CASSLVSGSAGANVLTF. CDR3 sequence (DNA): TGTGCCAGCAGCTTAGTTAGCGGGAGTGCTGGGGCCAACGTCCTGACTTTC.

V usage is TRBV5-5 and J usage is TRBJ1-5; D gene ambiguous. Germline V CDR1 and CDR2: SGHKS, YYEKEE (reference sequence). Deletions cut 4 bases from V and 3 bases from J, with 11 bases between. This CDR3 is built from 14 residues. CDR3 sequence reads: CASSPGNVNQPQHF. CDR3 nucleotides: TGTGCCAGCAGCCCGGGGAATGTCAATCAGCCCCAGCATTTT.

The chain combines TRBV24-1 with TRBJ2-1, with 7 bases matching TRBD2. This CDR3 has 15 amino acids. The germline V gene encodes CDR1 KGHDR and CDR2 SFDVKD. The V gene end was trimmed by 3 bases and the J gene end by 4 bases; junction bases not matched to a gene: 5. The DNA of the CDR3 is TGTGCCACCAGTGATCCTAGCGGAGAGTACAATGAGCAGTTCTTC. Encoded protein: CATSDPSGEYNEQFF.

The chain has TRBV3-1 (or the pseudogene TRBV3-2) and TRBJ2-7; the match to TRBD1 covers 9 bases. The CDR3 has 15 residues. Trimming removed 0 bases from V and 4 bases from J; junction bases left unmatched: 4. Germline V gene data show CDR1 as LGHDT and CDR2 as YNNKEL (reference sequence). This CDR3 reads CASSQEGTGLYEQYF. The DNA for the CDR3 is TGTGCCAGCAGCCAAGAAGGGACAGGGCTGTACGAGCAGTACTTC.